The 11 T cell receptor beta chains presented below share a single source sample, sequenced in a study of blood T cell repertoires in COVID-19. TCRdb keeps only in-frame clones here, not all; method: immunoSEQ multiplex PCR. This table holds 360,000 or so clones, around four fifths found once. The sample comprised PBMCs or T cells enriched from blood (not recorded which). These receptors came from a woman aged 45 to 65 who had recovered from COVID-19.

V gene TRBV2 combines with J gene TRBJ1-4; TRBD1 might be the D (5 bases). The V and J ends lost 7 bases and 8 bases respectively, with 26 bases between them. Germline V gene data show CDR1 as SNHLY and CDR2 as FYNNEI. This CDR3 contains 17 residues. DNA for the CDR3: TGTGCCAGCACCAGAGAGGGCCCTGTGGCAGGGAGGGAAAAACTGTTTTTT. Its translation: CASTREGPVAGREKLFF.

The V and J genes are TRBV25-1 and TRBJ1-2; 8 positions agree with TRBD1. Germline CDR1 MGHDK, CDR2 SYGVNS. This CDR3 comprises 17 residues. J gave up 6 bases and V 1 base, and 13 bases lay outside the gene matches. CDR3 residues: CASSEFGRGPRADGYTF. The CDR3 DNA reads as TGTGCCAGCAGTGAATTTGGCAGGGGGCCGCGGGCGGATGGCTACACCTTC.

The gene calls are TRBV2 and TRBJ2-4; possible D gene TRBD1, 5 bases. CDR1 and CDR2 from the germline V gene are SNHLY and FYNNEI. The CDR3 extends over 15 amino acids. Trimming shortened V by 1 base and J by 11 bases, and 18 bases separated the two germline ends. The CDR3 protein is CASSEDAGLGAVQYF. For the CDR3, the DNA is TGTGCCAGCAGTGAAGATGCTGGGCTAGGGGCTGTTCAGTACTTC.

This clone occurred a few times. The genes are TRBV29-1 and TRBJ1-2; 12 nucleotides agree with TRBD1. CDR1 and CDR2 from the germline V gene are SQVTM and ANQGSEA. The CDR3 loop spans 14 amino acids. J was trimmed by 6 bases and V by 6 bases; bases with no gene match: 8. CDR3 region: CSVGTGTGGDGYTF. Written as DNA, the CDR3 is TGCAGCGTAGGAACCGGGACAGGGGGCGATGGCTACACCTTC.

Remarks on this clone: At one end the junction does not follow the germline gene, possibly because of a read error. The V and J genes are TRBV6-5 and TRBJ2-2, with TRBD2 as a possible D gene (6 bases). The CDR3 loop spans 12 amino acids. CDR1 MNHEY and CDR2 SVGAGI come from the germline V gene. The CDR3 is CASSYSGGELFF. In DNA form, the CDR3 reads TGTGCCAGCAGTTACTCGGGCGGGGAGTTGTTTTTT.

This chain uses TRBV9 with TRBJ1-1; D is unresolved. CDR1 SGDLS and CDR2 YYNGEE come from the germline V gene. The CDR3 runs 13 residues. The V end was cut by 4 bases, the J end by 1 base, with 8 bases between. CDR3 nucleotide sequence: TGTGCCAGCAGCCCCGAGGGGAACACTGAAGCTTTCTTT. Its translation is CASSPEGNTEAFF.

The chain joins TRBV14 to TRBJ1-6; D possibly corresponds to TRBD1 (5 bases). The length of the CDR3 is 17 residues. V was clipped by 1 base and J by 7 bases, with 17 bases between them. Germline V gene data show CDR1 as SGHDN and CDR2 as FVKESK. CDR3 DNA: TGTGCCAGCAGCCAAGTCGGTTTGGGACTCTACAATTCACCCCTCCACTTT. Amino acids: CASSQVGLGLYNSPLHF.

The V call is TRBV2, the J call TRBJ2-1; 8 bases are a match to TRBD2. V lost 6 bases, J lost 6 bases, and 10 bases stayed unmatched. The germline CDR1 and CDR2 sequences are SNHLY and FYNNEI. The CDR3 has 15 residues. The CDR3 reads CASRYQLAERNEQFF. CDR3 bases: TGTGCCAGCAGGTACCAACTAGCGGAGCGCAATGAGCAGTTCTTC.

This sequence joins TRBV5-1 and TRBJ2-7, with a tentative D call TRBD2 (5 bases). The CDR3 consists of 16 residues. The germline V and J ends were trimmed by 1 base and 0 bases, with 14 bases remaining between them. Germline CDR1 is SGHRS and CDR2 is YFSETQ. CDR3 in amino acids: CASSLLNTGFSYEQYF. The CDR3 DNA reads TGCGCCAGCAGCTTGCTCAACACGGGGTTCTCCTACGAGCAGTACTTC.

The chain has TRBV11-3 and TRBJ2-2; TRBD1 might be the D (6 bases). Germline-derived CDR1 and CDR2 are SGHNT and YENEEA. Trimming shortened V by 2 bases and J by 0 bases, and 7 bases separated the two germline ends. The CDR3 loop spans 15 amino acids. CDR3 nucleotide sequence: TGTGCCAGCAGCTTATGGGACACGAACACCGGGGAGCTGTTTTTT. Its protein product is CASSLWDTNTGELFF. The complete variable domain, with remaining parts taken from reference TRBV11-3 and TRBJ2-2, reads EAGVVQSPRYKIIEKKQPVAFWCNPISGHNTLYWYLQNLGQGPELLIRYENEEAVDDSQLPKDRFSAERLKGVDSTLKIQPAELGDSAVYLCASSLWDTNTGELFFGEGSRLTVL.

CDR3 in amino acids: CASSQDQGIYQPQHF. CDR3 nucleotide sequence: TGCGCCAGCAGCCAAGATCAGGGAATTTATCAGCCCCAGCATTTT. V and J are TRBV4-1 and TRBJ1-5; maybe TRBD1 (5 bases). Between the trimmed V and J ends, which lost 0 bases and 5 bases, there was a span of 11 bases. The CDR3 is 15 residues long. Germline V gene sequence: CDR1 MGHRA, CDR2 YSYEKL.